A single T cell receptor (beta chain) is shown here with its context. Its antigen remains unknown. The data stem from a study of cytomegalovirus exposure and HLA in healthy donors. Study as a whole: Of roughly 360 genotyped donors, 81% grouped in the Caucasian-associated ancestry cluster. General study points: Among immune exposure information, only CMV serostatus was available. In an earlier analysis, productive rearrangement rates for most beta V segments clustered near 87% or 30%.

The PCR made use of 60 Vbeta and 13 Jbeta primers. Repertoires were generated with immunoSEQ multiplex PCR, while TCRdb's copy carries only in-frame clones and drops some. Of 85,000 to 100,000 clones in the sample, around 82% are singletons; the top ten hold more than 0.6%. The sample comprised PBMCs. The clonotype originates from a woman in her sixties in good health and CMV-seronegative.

DNA of the CDR3: TGTGCCAGTAGTTCCAAGCGGGCGGGGGATACGCAGTATTTT. Its protein is CASSSKRAGDTQYF. The rearrangement uses TRBV19 and TRBJ2-3; D perhaps matches TRBD2 (6 bases). Germline lookup yields CDR1 LNHDA and CDR2 SQIVND (reference sequence). V was clipped by 5 bases and J by 6 bases, with 15 bases between them. The CDR3 totals 14 residues.